This TCR beta chain was profiled in a study of blood T cell repertoires in COVID-19. Study-level information: Samples came from the United States, Italy and Spain, spanning acute and convalescent COVID-19.

Data came from immunoSEQ multiplex PCR; TCRdb stores just in-frame clones and leaves some out. The sample lists 330,000 or so clones, roughly 87% seen once, with almost 3% in the top ten. Input material: PBMCs or T cells enriched from blood (not recorded which). The sequence was obtained from a woman aged 25 to 39 who had recovered from COVID-19.

As DNA, the CDR3 is TGTGCCAGCAGTTACTCGGTAGGGGGCCCTTCACCCCTCCACTTT. Its translation is CASSYSVGGPSPLHF. The V call is TRBV6-2 or TRBV6-3, the J call TRBJ1-6, with 7 bases lining up with TRBD1. Germline-derived CDR1 and CDR2 are MNHEY and SVGEGT. The CDR3 consists of 15 residues. J lost 9 bases, V lost 0 bases, and 5 bases had no gene match.